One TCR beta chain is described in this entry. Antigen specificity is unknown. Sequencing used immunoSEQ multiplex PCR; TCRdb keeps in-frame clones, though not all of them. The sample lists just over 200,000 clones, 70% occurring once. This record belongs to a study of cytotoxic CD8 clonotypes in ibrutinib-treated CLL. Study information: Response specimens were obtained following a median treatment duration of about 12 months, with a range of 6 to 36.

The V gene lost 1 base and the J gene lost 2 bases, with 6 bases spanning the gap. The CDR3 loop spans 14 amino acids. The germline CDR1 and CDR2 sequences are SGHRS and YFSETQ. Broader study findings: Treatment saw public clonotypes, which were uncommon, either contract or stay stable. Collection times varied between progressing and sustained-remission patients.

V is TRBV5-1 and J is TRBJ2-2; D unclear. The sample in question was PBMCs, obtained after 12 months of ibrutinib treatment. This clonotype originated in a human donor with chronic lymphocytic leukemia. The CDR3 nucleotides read TGCGCCAGCAGCTTGAGTTTCAACACCGGGGAGCTGTTTTTT. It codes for CASSLSFNTGELFF.